Sequencing of this T cell receptor beta chain was carried out in a study of identical twins. This CDR3 has 18 amino acids. V dropped 5 bases and J dropped 0 bases, with 18 bases sitting between them. From germline, CDR1 is SGHRS and CDR2 YFSETQ. TCRdb re-called the 5' RACE reads through MiXCR, storing one row per CDR3 protein. Of around 280,000 distinct CDR3 sequences listed, roughly 8.6% are singletons. Only a few counts were recorded for this clonotype. These records were also assigned to another study, of yellow fever vaccine responses in identical twins.

This rearrangement joins TRBV5-1 to TRBJ2-6, with D perhaps given as TRBD1 or TRBD2 (5 bases each). The sequence was obtained from a woman between 18 and 30 years old in good health. The sequenced sample was memory (CD45RO+) T cells sorted from blood. CDR3 nucleotides: TGCGCCAGCAGTCGTGGGACCGTTGATTTCTCTGGGGCCAACGTCCTGACTTTC. It encodes CASSRGTVDFSGANVLTF.